This TCR beta chain stems from a study of blood T cells in healthy people across ages. Study in general: Per every two T cells, about one barcoded beta molecule was captured by template switching.

The CDR3 spans 15 residues. Trimming left V 0 bases short and J 7 bases short, with 14 bases between. Germline V gene data show CDR1 as SGDLS and CDR2 as YYNGEE. This clonotype appeared many times. Its antigen is unidentified. Overall study results and limits: Long-lived donors carried more naive CD4+ cells and greater diversity than aged donors.

Isolation per sample recovered at least 7 million PBMCs. Using a J-beta primer mix together with a sample-barcoded 5' primer, a second PCR was run for roughly 6 to 11 cycles. The template-switch adaptor was a 5' adaptor with 12 random nucleotides. It tagged each cDNA molecule. TCRdb reprocessed the 5' RACE reads via MiXCR and lists one record per CDR3 protein. The sample holds 650,000 to 800,000 distinct CDR3 sequences, roughly half seen once. The chain is built from TRBV9 and TRBJ2-4, with D perhaps being TRBD1 or TRBD2 (6 bases each). The TCR comes from a woman older than 75 in good health. The sequencing sample was made of blood. CDR3: CASSVAEGGWNIQYF. DNA for the CDR3: TGTGCCAGCAGCGTAGCGGAAGGGGGGTGGAACATTCAGTACTTC.